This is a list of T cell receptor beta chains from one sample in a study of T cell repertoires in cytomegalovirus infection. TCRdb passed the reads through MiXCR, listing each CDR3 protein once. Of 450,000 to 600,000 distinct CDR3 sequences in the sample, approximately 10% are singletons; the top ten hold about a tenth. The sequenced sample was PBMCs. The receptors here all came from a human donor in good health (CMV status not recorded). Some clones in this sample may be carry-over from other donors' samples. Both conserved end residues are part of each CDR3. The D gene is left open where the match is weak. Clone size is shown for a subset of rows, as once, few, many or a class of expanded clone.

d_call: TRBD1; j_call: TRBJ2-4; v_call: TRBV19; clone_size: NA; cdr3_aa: CASSTGLYKDIQYF; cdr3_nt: TGTGCCAGTTCGACAGGGTTGTATAAGGACATTCAGTACTTC
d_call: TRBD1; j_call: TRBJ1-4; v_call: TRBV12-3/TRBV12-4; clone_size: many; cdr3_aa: CASSFIGQGGGEKLFF; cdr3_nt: TGTGCCAGCAGTTTTATCGGACAGGGAGGAGGTGAAAAACTGTTTTTT
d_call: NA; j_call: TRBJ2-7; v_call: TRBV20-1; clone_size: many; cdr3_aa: CSARDRLGSYEQYF; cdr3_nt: TGCAGTGCTAGAGATCGATTGGGCTCCTACGAGCAGTACTTC
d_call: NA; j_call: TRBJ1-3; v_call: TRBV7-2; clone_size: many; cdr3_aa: CASSTRQVGNTIYF; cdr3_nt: TGTGCCAGCAGCACCCGACAGGTTGGAAACACCATATATTTT
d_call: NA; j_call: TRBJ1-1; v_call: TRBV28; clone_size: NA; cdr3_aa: CASSLRAWREAFF; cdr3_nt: TGTGCCAGCAGTTTACGGGCTTGGAGAGAAGCTTTCTTT
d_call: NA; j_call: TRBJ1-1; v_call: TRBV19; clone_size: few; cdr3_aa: CASSMAQKNTEAFF; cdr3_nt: TGTGCCAGTAGTATGGCACAGAAGAACACTGAAGCTTTCTTT
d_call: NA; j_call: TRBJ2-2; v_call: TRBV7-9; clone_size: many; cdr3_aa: CASSRGRRLPNTGELFF; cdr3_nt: TGTGCCAGCAGCCGTGGGAGACGCCTCCCGAACACCGGGGAGCTGTTTTTT
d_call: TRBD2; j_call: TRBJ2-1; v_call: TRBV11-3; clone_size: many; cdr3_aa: CASSPGLAGLNEQFF; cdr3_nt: TGTGCCAGCAGCCCCGGACTAGCGGGGCTCAATGAGCAGTTCTTC
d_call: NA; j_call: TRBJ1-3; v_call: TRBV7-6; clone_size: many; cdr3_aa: CASSSGGGGRTGNTIYF; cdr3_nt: TGTGCCAGCAGCTCCGGGGGGGGGGGACGGACTGGAAACACCATATATTTT
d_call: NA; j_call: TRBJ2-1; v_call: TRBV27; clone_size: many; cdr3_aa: CASSLFRRHEYNEQFF; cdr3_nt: TGTGCCAGCAGTTTATTTAGGCGTCATGAATACAATGAGCAGTTCTTC
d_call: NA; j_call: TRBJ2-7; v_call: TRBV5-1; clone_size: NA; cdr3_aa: CASSLRVGTYEQYF; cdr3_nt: TGCGCCAGCAGCTTGAGGGTGGGCACCTACGAGCAGTACTTC
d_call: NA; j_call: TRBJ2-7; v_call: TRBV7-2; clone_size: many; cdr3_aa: CASSLNFVRLYEQYF; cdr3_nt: TGTGCCAGCAGCTTAAATTTCGTCAGACTCTACGAGCAGTACTTC
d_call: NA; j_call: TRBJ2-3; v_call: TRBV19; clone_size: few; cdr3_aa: CASSTSGGTDTQYF; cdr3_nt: TGTGCCAGTAGTACCTCAGGAGGCACAGATACGCAGTATTTT
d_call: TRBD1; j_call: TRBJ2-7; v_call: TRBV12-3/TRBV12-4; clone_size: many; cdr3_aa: CASRKTGTYEQYF; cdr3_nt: TGTGCCAGCAGAAAGACAGGGACCTACGAGCAGTACTTC
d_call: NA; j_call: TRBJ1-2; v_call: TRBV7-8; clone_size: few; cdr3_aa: CASSLSHPHYGYTF; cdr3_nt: TGTGCCAGCAGCCTGTCCCATCCGCACTATGGCTACACCTTC
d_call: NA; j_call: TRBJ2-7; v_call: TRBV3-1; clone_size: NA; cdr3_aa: CASSHLPGREQYF; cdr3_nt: TGTGCCAGCAGCCACCTGCCTGGGCGGGAGCAGTACTTC
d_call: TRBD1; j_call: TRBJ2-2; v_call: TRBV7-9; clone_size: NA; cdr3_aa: CASSLSYQDRANTGELFF; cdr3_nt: TGTGCCAGCAGCTTGAGTTATCAGGACAGGGCGAACACCGGGGAGCTGTTTTTT
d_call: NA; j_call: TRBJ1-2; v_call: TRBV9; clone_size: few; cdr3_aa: CASSVEQNPRPNYGYTF; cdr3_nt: TGTGCCAGCAGCGTGGAGCAAAACCCACGCCCTAACTATGGCTACACCTTC
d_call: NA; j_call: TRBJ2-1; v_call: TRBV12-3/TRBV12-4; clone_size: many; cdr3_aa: CASRITTDNEQFF; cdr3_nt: TGTGCCAGCAGAATAACGACAGACAATGAGCAGTTCTTC
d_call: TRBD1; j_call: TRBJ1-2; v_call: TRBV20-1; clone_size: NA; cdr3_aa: CSARGQGGDYGYTF; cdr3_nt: TGCAGTGCTAGAGGGCAGGGGGGGGACTATGGCTACACCTTC
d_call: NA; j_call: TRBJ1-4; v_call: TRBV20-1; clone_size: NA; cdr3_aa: CSARPRLFKMAEKLFF; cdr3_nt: TGCAGTGCTAGACCACGACTTTTTAAAATGGCCGAAAAACTGTTTTTT
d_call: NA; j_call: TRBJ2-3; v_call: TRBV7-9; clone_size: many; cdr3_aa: CASAPRGTSTDTQYF; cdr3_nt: TGTGCCAGCGCTCCAAGGGGAACTAGCACAGATACGCAGTATTTT
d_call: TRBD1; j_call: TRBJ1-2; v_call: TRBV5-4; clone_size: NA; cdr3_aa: CASVERQGVDGYTF; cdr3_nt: TGTGCCAGCGTAGAGAGACAGGGGGTTGATGGCTACACCTTC
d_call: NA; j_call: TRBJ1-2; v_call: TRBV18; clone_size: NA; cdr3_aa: CASSPGSAQGYYGYTF; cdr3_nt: TGTGCCAGCTCTCCCGGGTCGGCACAGGGATACTATGGCTACACCTTC
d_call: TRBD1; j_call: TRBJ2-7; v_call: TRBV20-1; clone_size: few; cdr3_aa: CSVSRGTVSYEQYF; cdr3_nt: TGCAGTGTTTCGAGGGGGACAGTTTCCTACGAGCAGTACTTC
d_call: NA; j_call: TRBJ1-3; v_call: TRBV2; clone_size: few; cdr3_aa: CASSGFGEGNTIYF; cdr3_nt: TGTGCCAGCAGTGGTTTCGGGGAGGGAAACACCATATATTTT
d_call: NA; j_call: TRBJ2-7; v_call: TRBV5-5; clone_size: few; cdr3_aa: CASSSGWSSYEQYF; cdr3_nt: TGTGCCAGCAGCTCGGGCTGGAGCTCCTACGAGCAGTACTTC
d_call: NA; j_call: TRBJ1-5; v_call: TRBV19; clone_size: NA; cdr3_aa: CASSAAWGNQPQHF; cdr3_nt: TGTGCCAGTAGTGCGGCTTGGGGCAATCAGCCCCAGCATTTT
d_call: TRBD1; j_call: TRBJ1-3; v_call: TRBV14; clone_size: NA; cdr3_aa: CASSHGTASSGNTIYF; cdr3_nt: TGTGCCAGCAGCCACGGGACAGCCAGCTCTGGAAACACCATATATTTT
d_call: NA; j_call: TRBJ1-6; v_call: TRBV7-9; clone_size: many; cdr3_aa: CASSHSNSPLHF; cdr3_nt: TGTGCCAGCAGCCACAGTAATTCACCCCTCCACTTT
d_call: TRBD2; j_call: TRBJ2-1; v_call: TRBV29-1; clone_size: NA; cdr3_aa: CSVPAGGSYNEQFF; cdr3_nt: TGCAGCGTTCCTGCGGGAGGTTCATACAATGAGCAGTTCTTC
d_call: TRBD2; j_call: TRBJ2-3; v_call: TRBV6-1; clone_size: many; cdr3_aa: CASNPQTSGTDTQYF; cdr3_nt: TGTGCCAGCAATCCCCAGACTAGCGGGACAGATACGCAGTATTTT
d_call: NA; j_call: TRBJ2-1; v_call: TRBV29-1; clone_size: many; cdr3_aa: CSVARDTPYNEQFF; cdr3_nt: TGCAGCGTCGCCCGGGACACCCCCTACAATGAGCAGTTCTTC
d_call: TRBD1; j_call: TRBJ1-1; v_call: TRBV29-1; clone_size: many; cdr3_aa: CSVEGIGGQGDAEAFF; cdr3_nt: TGCAGCGTTGAAGGTATAGGGGGACAGGGTGACGCTGAAGCTTTCTTT
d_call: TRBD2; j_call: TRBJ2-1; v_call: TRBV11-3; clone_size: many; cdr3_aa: CASSPPGGEQFF; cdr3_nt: TGTGCCAGCAGCCCCCCGGGGGGAGAGCAGTTCTTC
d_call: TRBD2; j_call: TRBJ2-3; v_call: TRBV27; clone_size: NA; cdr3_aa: CASSWTSGRGTDTQYF; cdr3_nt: TGTGCCAGCAGTTGGACTAGCGGGAGGGGCACAGATACGCAGTATTTT
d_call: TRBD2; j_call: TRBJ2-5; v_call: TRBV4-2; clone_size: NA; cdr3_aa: CASSPGTSGPEETQYF; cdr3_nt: TGTGCCAGCAGCCCCGGGACTAGCGGACCTGAAGAGACCCAGTACTTC
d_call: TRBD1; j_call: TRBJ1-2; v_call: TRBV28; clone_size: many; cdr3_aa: CASSLGYRGDGYTF; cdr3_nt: TGTGCCAGCAGTTTGGGTTACAGGGGAGACGGCTACACCTTC
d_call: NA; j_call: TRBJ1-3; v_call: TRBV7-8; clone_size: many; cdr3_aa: CASSSPGGSGNTIYF; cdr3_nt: TGTGCCAGCAGCTCTCCGGGGGGCTCTGGAAACACCATATATTTT
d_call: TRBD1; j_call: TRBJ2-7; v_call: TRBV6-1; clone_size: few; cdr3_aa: CASSPRQGGFSYEQYF; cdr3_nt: TGTGCCAGCAGTCCTAGACAGGGCGGCTTCTCCTACGAGCAGTACTTC
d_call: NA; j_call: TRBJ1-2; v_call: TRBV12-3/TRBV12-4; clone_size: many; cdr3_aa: CASSFGTGYGYTF; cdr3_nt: TGTGCCAGCAGTTTCGGGACGGGCTATGGCTACACCTTC
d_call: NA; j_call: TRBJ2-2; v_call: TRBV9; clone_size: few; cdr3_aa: CASSVGSDHTGELFF; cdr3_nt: TGTGCCAGCAGCGTAGGTAGCGACCACACCGGGGAGCTGTTTTTT
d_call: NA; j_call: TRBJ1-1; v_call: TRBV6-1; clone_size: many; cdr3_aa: CASSEARLTGFGAFF; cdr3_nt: TGTGCCAGCAGTGAAGCGAGGTTAACAGGGTTTGGAGCTTTCTTT